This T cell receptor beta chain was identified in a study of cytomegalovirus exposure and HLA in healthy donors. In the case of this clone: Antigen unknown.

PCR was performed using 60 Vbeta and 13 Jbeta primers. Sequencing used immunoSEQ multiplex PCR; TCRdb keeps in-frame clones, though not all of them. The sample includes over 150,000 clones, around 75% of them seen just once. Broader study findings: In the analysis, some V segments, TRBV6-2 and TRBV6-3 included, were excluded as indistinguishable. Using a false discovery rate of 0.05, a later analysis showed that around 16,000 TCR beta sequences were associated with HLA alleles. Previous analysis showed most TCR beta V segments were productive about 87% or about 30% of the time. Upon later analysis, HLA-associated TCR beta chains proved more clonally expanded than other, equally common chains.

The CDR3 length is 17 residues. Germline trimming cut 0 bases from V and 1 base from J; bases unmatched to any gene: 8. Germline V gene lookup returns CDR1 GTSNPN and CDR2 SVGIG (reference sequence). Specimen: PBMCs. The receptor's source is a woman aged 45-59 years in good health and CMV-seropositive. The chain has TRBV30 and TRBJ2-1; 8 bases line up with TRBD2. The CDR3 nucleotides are TGTGCCTGGAGTGTAAATTTAGCGGGGATTTCCTACAATGAGCAGTTCTTC. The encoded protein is CAWSVNLAGISYNEQFF.